This T cell receptor beta chain was found in a study of T cells in Graves' hyperthyroidism and ophthalmopathy. Trimming removed 3 bases from V and 5 bases from J, with 14 bases in between. The CDR3 has 15 amino acids. The germline V gene has CDR1 SGHKS and CDR2 YYEKEE (reference sequence). TCR beta CDR3 sequences were amplified from RNA transcripts. When the TCR CDR3 underwent first-round RT-PCR, the HTBI primer set was used. TCRdb re-called the multiplex PCR reads with MiXCR, one entry per CDR3 protein. There are approximately 400,000 distinct CDR3 sequences in the sample; about 15% occur only once, and 30% to 35% lies in the top ten.

The material sequenced was blood. J is TRBJ2-2 and V is TRBV5-5, with TRBD2 as a possible D gene (5 bases). The source of this sequence is a woman younger than 45 with Graves' hyperthyroidism. The CDR3 protein is CASSSGTLGTGELFF. CDR3 nucleotides: TGTGCCAGCAGCTCGGGAACATTAGGGACCGGGGAGCTGTTTTTT.